The subject of this entry is one T cell receptor beta chain. The data were obtained in a study of T cell changes during pregnancy in multiple sclerosis. Clones were sequenced by immunoSEQ multiplex PCR, and TCRdb holds only the in-frame ones, with some missing. Of 55,000 to 85,000 clones listed, 90% to 95% were seen once; the top ten hold more than 0.9%. The clonotype originates from a female donor with multiple sclerosis, enrolled in a pregnancy study. Sequenced here: peripheral blood, sampled in the third trimester of pregnancy.

The CDR3 sequence is CASSYSIGGAGTEAFF. CDR3 DNA sequence: TGTGCCAGCAGTTACTCAATTGGGGGGGCGGGCACTGAAGCTTTCTTT. The chain couples TRBV6-5 to TRBJ1-1, with D tentatively TRBD1 (6 bases). The CDR3 is 16 amino acids. V was clipped by 0 bases and J by 4 bases, with 15 bases between them. Germline-derived CDR1 and CDR2 are MNHEY and SVGAGI.